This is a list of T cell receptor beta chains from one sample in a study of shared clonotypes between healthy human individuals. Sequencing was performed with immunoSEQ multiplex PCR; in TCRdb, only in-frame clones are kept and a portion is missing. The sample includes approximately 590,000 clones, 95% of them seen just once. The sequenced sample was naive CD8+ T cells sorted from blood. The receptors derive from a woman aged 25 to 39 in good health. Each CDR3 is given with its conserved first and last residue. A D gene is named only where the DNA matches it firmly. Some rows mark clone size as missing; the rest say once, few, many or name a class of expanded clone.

TGTGCCATCAGCGCTGGGGGGGCAGATACGCAGTATTTT,CAISAGGADTQYF,-,TRBV10-3,TRBJ2-3,TRBD2
TGTGCCAGCAGCTCCAATACGCAGTATTTT,CASSSNTQYF,-,TRBV7-2,TRBJ2-3,-
TGCGCCAGACCACAGGGGCTCGGTGAAAAACTGTTTTTT,CARPQGLGEKLFF,-,TRBV5-1,TRBJ1-4,TRBD1
TGTGCCAGCAGCCCCGGGACTTCCCGGCCAGATACGCAGTATTTT,CASSPGTSRPDTQYF,-,TRBV5-4,TRBJ2-3,-
TGTGCCAGCAGCCAACACATACCGGGACACTACTACAATGAGCAGTTCTTC,CASSQHIPGHYYNEQFF,-,TRBV14,TRBJ2-1,-
TGTGCCAGCAGAACGGGACGGCCGATACTAGCCAAAAACATTCAGTACTTC,CASRTGRPILAKNIQYF,once,TRBV28,TRBJ2-4,-
TGTGCCAGCAGCCCCAGACAGGGGAATGGCGAGCAGTACTTC,CASSPRQGNGEQYF,-,TRBV7-9,TRBJ2-7,TRBD1
TGTGCCAGCAGTTTCGGGCAGGGTAGTAATGGCTACACCTTC,CASSFGQGSNGYTF,-,TRBV27,TRBJ1-2,-
TGTGCCAGTGGAGGGAATCCTAACTATGGCTACACCTTC,CASGGNPNYGYTF,-,TRBV19,TRBJ1-2,-
TGTGCCAGCAGGGCACGGGGACGACGAAACCCGTCGGTTGAGCAGTTCTTC,CASRARGRRNPSVEQFF,-,TRBV28,TRBJ2-1,-
TGTGCCAGTAGTTACAGCGGTAGGGGATCCTACAATGAGCAGTTCTTC,CASSYSGRGSYNEQFF,-,TRBV19,TRBJ2-1,-
TGTGCCAGCAGTTCGATGACTAGCCTGCCCTACGAGCAGTACTTC,CASSSMTSLPYEQYF,-,TRBV27,TRBJ2-7,TRBD2
TGTGCCACCAGCATTGGATACGAGCAGTACTTC,CATSIGYEQYF,-,TRBV27,TRBJ2-7,-
TGTGCCAGCAGCGTAGGGTCCAAAGAGTACTACGAGCAGTACTTC,CASSVGSKEYYEQYF,-,TRBV9,TRBJ2-7,-
TGTGCCAGTAGTACAGGGTCGCAAGCTTTCTTT,CASSTGSQAFF,-,TRBV19,TRBJ1-1,-
TGCGCCAGCAGCCAAGAAGGCAAGAAGGGGGAGCAGTACTTC,CASSQEGKKGEQYF,once,TRBV4-1,TRBJ2-5,-
TGTGCCAGCAGTTTAAGTCCAAACTCTGGAAACACCATATATTTT,CASSLSPNSGNTIYF,-,TRBV27,TRBJ1-3,-
TGCGCCAGCAGCCAGTCCGGGACAGGGATATACGAGCAGTACTTC,CASSQSGTGIYEQYF,-,TRBV4-1,TRBJ2-7,TRBD1
TGTGCCAGTAGTATGGGGGGGCGGAACACCATATATTTT,CASSMGGRNTIYF,-,TRBV19,TRBJ1-3,-
TGTGCCAGCAGTTTAATGCAAATTCCCCGAAACACCATATATTTT,CASSLMQIPRNTIYF,-,TRBV28,TRBJ1-3,-
TGTGCCAGCAGCGTAGGAGGAGAAGAGACCCAGTACTTC,CASSVGGEETQYF,-,TRBV9,TRBJ2-5,-
TGTGCCAGCAGTCCCGGCGTGGGGGAGCAGTACTTC,CASSPGVGEQYF,-,TRBV27,TRBJ2-7,-
TGCAGCGTTGAGACGACCCAAGGGACGGCCAATGAGCAGTTCTTC,CSVETTQGTANEQFF,-,TRBV29-1,TRBJ2-1,-
TGTGCCAGCGGAGAGGGGTCCTACAATGAGCAGTTCTTC,CASGEGSYNEQFF,-,TRBV25-1,TRBJ2-1,-
TGTGCCAGCAGGCCGGGACAGGGTAACACTGAAGCTTTCTTT,CASRPGQGNTEAFF,-,TRBV2,TRBJ1-1,TRBD1
TGTGCCAGCAGTTTAATAGGAAAGACCTACGAGCAGTACTTC,CASSLIGKTYEQYF,-,TRBV27,TRBJ2-7,-